Listed here are 32 T cell receptor beta chains from one sample, sequenced in a study of blood T cells in healthy people across ages (dated by TCRdb to between 2014 and 2016). Libraries were made using 5' RACE. For sequencing, an Illumina HiSeq 2500 was employed. A second PCR of 7 to 11 cycles was performed with a sample-barcoded 5' primer and a J-beta primer mix. The public reads were run again by TCRdb, first through fastp at Q25 and then through MiXCR, and only productive beta chains were kept. Each entry merges the rows of one CDR3 protein and shows their most common DNA and genes. The sample table lists fewer than 600,000 distinct CDR3 sequences, roughly a quarter of them with a count of one. Jointly, the top ten make up approximately 3.5% of the sample. The same specimen was also included in a second study, on T cells of mothers and their children.

Material for sequencing was blood. Source of these receptors: a boy between 2 and 10 years old in good health.

The J gene is TRBJ1-2, the V gene TRBV28; D unclear. The CDR3 consists of 11 residues. Germline CDR1 is MDHEN and CDR2 is SYDVKM. The CDR3 here is CAALSNYGYTF. Here the CDR3 DNA reads TGTGCGGCGCTCTCTAACTATGGCTACACCTTC.

J is TRBJ2-5 and V is TRBV12-3 or TRBV12-4, with D tentatively TRBD2 (5 bases). The J call may be wrong; the DNA end is better matched by TRBJ2-7. This CDR3 is 11 amino acids long. CDR3 DNA sequence: TGTGCCAGCTCGATCGGGAACGAGCAGTACTTC. Encoded protein: CASSIGNEQYF.

CDR3 in DNA: TGTGCCAGCAGTTACCTGACAGGGGAGAACAATCAGCCCCAGCATTTT. Protein: CASSYLTGENNQPQHF. V usage is TRBV6-7 and J usage is TRBJ1-5; 8 nucleotides agree with TRBD1. TRBV6-7 belongs to the ORF category, with a function that is uncertain. This CDR3 has 16 residues. The junction had 6 bases not matched to a gene; V was cut back by 2 bases and J by 3 bases.

This clonotype was counted between two and nine times. This chain connects TRBV4-1 to TRBJ1-4, with D perhaps TRBD1 (5 bases). V lost 1 base, J lost 6 bases, and 9 bases lay in between. The CDR3 contains 14 residues. Per germline, CDR1 MGHRA and CDR2 YSYEKL. This CDR3 reads CASSQVRGDEKLFF. The CDR3 DNA is TGCGCCAGCAGCCAAGTGCGGGGGGATGAAAAACTGTTTTTT.

This rearrangement joins TRBV5-4 to TRBJ2-3; 8 bases fit TRBD2. The CDR3 is 16 amino acids. The germline V gene encodes CDR1 SGHNT and CDR2 YYREEE (reference sequence). V was clipped by 4 bases and J by 2 bases; unmatched bases: 9. CDR3 amino acids: CASSPPISGNTDTQYF. The CDR3 region has the DNA TGTGCCAGCAGCCCACCTATTAGCGGGAACACAGATACGCAGTATTTT. The whole variable domain, remainder taken from reference TRBV5-4 and TRBJ2-3, is ETGVTQSPTHLIKTRGQQVTLRCSSQSGHNTVSWYQQALGQGPQFIFQYYREEENGRGNFPPRFSGLQFPNYSSELNVNALELDDSALYLCASSPPISGNTDTQYFGPGTRLTVL.

The gene calls are TRBV21-1 and TRBJ2-2; the table names TRBD1, a call not compared with the DNA. TRBV21-1 represents a pseudogene. CDR3 length: 17 residues. The CDR3 DNA is TGTGCCAGCAGCACACCCCCCGGGACGACGGACACCGGGGAGCTGTTTTTT. Protein sequence: CASSTPPGTTDTGELFF.

In this sample, this clonotype turned up a few times. The CDR3 sequence: CASSLNLQETQYF. The CDR3 DNA reads TGTGCCAGCAGCTTAAATCTCCAAGAGACCCAGTACTTC. The chain combines TRBV7-6 with TRBJ2-5; D ambiguous. The germline V gene encodes CDR1 SGHVS and CDR2 FNYEAQ. V dropped 2 bases and J dropped 1 base, with 5 bases sitting between them. The CDR3 consists of 13 residues.

The chain recombines TRBV13 with TRBJ1-6; D remains unclear. In germline, CDR1 is PRHDT, CDR2 FYEKMQ (reference sequence). V was shortened by 0 bases and J by 8 bases, with 5 bases between the two germline ends. The CDR3 has 13 residues. The CDR3 spells CASSLGLYSPLHF. CDR3 in DNA: TGTGCCAGCAGCTTAGGCCTCTATTCACCCCTCCACTTT.

This clonotype came up a few times. A read error may produce the germline difference seen at one junction end. This chain joins TRBV30 and TRBJ1-1; possibly TRBD1 for D (5 bases). CDR3 length: 13 amino acids. The germline CDR1 and CDR2 sequences are GTSNPN and SVGIG (reference sequence). The CDR3 DNA sequence: TGTGCCTGGAGTGCGTACCGGGGGACTGAAGCCTTCTTT. Its protein product is CAWSAYRGTEAFF.

The chain couples TRBV12-5 to TRBJ2-1; D call uncertain. Trimming removed 0 bases from V and 6 bases from J, with 6 bases in between. CDR1 and CDR2 from the germline V gene are LGHNT and FRNRAP. This CDR3 has 13 residues. The CDR3, as DNA: TGTGCTAGTGGTTTGGTACGTGTCAATGAGCAGTTCTTC. Its translation is CASGLVRVNEQFF.

V and J are TRBV6-1 and TRBJ2-6, with TRBD1 matching over 11 bases. Per the germline V gene, CDR1 is MNHNS and CDR2 is SASEGT. The CDR3 contains 18 residues. Germline trimming cut 6 bases from V and 0 bases from J; bases unmatched to any gene: 7. This chain's CDR3 is CASRKAGTGGSGANVLTF. CDR3 in DNA: TGTGCCAGCAGGAAGGCCGGGACAGGGGGCTCTGGGGCCAACGTCCTGACTTTC.

This chain connects TRBV19 to TRBJ2-5; 10 bases are a match to TRBD1. The junction had 7 bases not matched to a gene; V was cut back by 4 bases and J by 5 bases. The CDR3 sequence is 15 residues long. Germline V gene data show CDR1 as LNHDA and CDR2 as SQIVND (reference sequence). CDR3 loop: CASSTPGTGVETQYF. DNA for the CDR3: TGTGCCAGTAGTACACCCGGGACAGGGGTGGAGACCCAGTACTTC.

The CDR3 DNA sequence: TGTGCCAGCACCACGAGGGGGCTAGCGGGAGAGGACGAGCAGTACTTC. This translates into CASTTRGLAGEDEQYF. This chain joins TRBV7-9 and TRBJ2-7, with 10 bases fitting TRBD2. V shed 7 bases and J 5 bases; nucleotides not matched to a gene: 14. The CDR3 is 16 amino acids. Germline V gene data show CDR1 as SEHNR and CDR2 as FQNEAQ (reference sequence).

The rearrangement joins TRBV7-2 to TRBJ2-7; possibly TRBD1 for D (6 bases). Trimming took 8 bases from V and 4 from J, leaving 33 bases between them. This CDR3 spans 19 amino acids. Per germline, CDR1 SGHTA and CDR2 FQGNSA. The CDR3 DNA reads as TGTGCCAGCCGCCCCCCCGGCAGGGGTACTGTTCGTGCTTCTTACGAGCAGTACTTC. This sequence encodes CASRPPGRGTVRASYEQYF.

Comment on this clonotype: The junction and the germline gene differ at one end; a read error may be behind it. V is TRBV12-3 or TRBV12-4 and J is TRBJ2-7; 7 nucleotides align to TRBD2. This CDR3 region has 13 residues. DNA for the CDR3: TGTGCCAGCAGTTTGAGCGGGACCTACGAGCGGTACTTC. This sequence encodes CASSLSGTYERYF.

This clonotype showed up many times. The V call is TRBV9, the J call TRBJ2-7, with 7 bases that match TRBD1. The CDR3 runs to 16 residues. The V gene's germline CDR1 is SGDLS and CDR2 YYNGEE. V was clipped by 2 bases and J by 3 bases; unmatched bases: 11. This chain's CDR3 is CASSVGPGTEFYEQYF. The CDR3 DNA reads as TGTGCCAGCAGCGTTGGACCCGGGACAGAGTTCTACGAGCAGTACTTC.

This chain uses TRBV9 with TRBJ1-2; a weak D match, TRBD1 (5 bases). The CDR3 is 14 amino acids. CDR1 and CDR2 from the germline V gene are SGDLS and YYNGEE. With 0 bases removed from V and 8 bases from J, the gap between germline ends came to 14 bases. The CDR3 nucleotides are TGTGCCAGCAGCGTAGTGTCCGGGGCCAGGGGCTACACCTTC. Protein: CASSVVSGARGYTF.

V gene TRBV15 combines with J gene TRBJ2-1; TRBD2 matches 9 bases. The CDR3 extends over 14 amino acids. The germline V gene has CDR1 LNHNV and CDR2 YYDKDF (reference sequence). With 3 bases clipped from V and 7 bases from J, the junction kept 4 bases outside the gene matches. The CDR3 bases are TGTGCCACCAGCAGTGGGCGGGGGGGGAATGAGCAGTTCTTC. Its protein product is CATSSGRGGNEQFF.

This clonotype occurred a few times. V is TRBV6-2 or TRBV6-3 and J is TRBJ2-1; possible D gene TRBD1, 5 bases. This CDR3 is built from 14 residues. Germline V gene sequence: CDR1 MNHEY, CDR2 SVGEGT. Trimming removed 1 base at V and 9 bases at J, with 13 bases between. CDR3 sequence: CASSYFERRGEQFF. DNA for the CDR3: TGTGCCAGCAGTTACTTTGAGAGAAGGGGTGAGCAGTTCTTC.

This clonotype appeared a few times. J is TRBJ2-5 and V is TRBV2; D ambiguous. Gene TRBJ2-7 matches the end of the DNA better, so the J call may be wrong. Germline CDR1 reads SNHLY; CDR2 reads FYNNEI. The CDR3 loop spans 15 amino acids. The CDR3 DNA sequence: TGTGCCAGCAGTGAAGCAATAAGGAACGCCTACGAGCAGTACTTC. It translates to CASSEAIRNAYEQYF.

The chain employs TRBV7-9 and TRBJ2-4; D call uncertain. The CDR3 length is 16 residues. V lost 1 base to trimming and J lost 0 bases, with 10 bases between them. Germline V gives CDR1 SEHNR, CDR2 FQNEAQ (reference sequence). The CDR3 protein is CASSLGKSLAKNIQYF. Written as DNA, the CDR3 is TGTGCCAGCAGCTTAGGGAAAAGCTTAGCCAAAAACATTCAGTACTTC.

The genes are TRBV27 and TRBJ2-1, with a possible D match to TRBD1 (6 bases). Germline CDR1 MNHEY, CDR2 SMNVEV (reference sequence). The CDR3 is made up of 14 amino acids. Trimming took off 4 bases at V and 3 bases at J, with 10 bases between the two ends. CDR3 DNA: TGTGCCAGCAGTTGGGGGCCGGGCTACAATGAGCAGTTCTTC. Its translation: CASSWGPGYNEQFF.

A few counts support this clonotype. The V call is TRBV4-1, the J call TRBJ2-7; TRBD1 matches 8 bases. CDR3 length equals 15 residues. With 4 bases clipped from V and 2 bases from J, the junction kept 7 bases outside the gene matches. Germline V lookup: CDR1 MGHRA, CDR2 YSYEKL. The CDR3 region is CASSLRTGPTYEQYF. The CDR3 nucleotides read TGCGCCAGCAGCCTCCGGACAGGGCCAACCTACGAGCAGTACTTC.

In this sample, this clonotype turned up a few times. The chain couples TRBV12-3 or TRBV12-4 to TRBJ2-7; D gene uncertain. Trimming took 4 bases from V and 9 from J, leaving 16 bases between them. The CDR3 totals 13 residues. The CDR3 protein is CASSSNSPNGQYF. CDR3 nucleotides: TGTGCCAGCAGTTCAAACTCCCCCAACGGGCAGTACTTC.

This clonotype has just a few counts. The genes are TRBV7-2 and TRBJ2-3; D remains ambiguous. Trimming cost V 2 bases and J 6 bases, with 9 bases left between them. From germline, CDR1 is SGHTA and CDR2 FQGNSA. The CDR3 contains 13 residues. This chain's CDR3 is CASSLSAKDTQYF. The CDR3 nucleotides read TGTGCCAGCAGCTTATCAGCGAAGGATACGCAGTATTTT.

The gene calls are TRBV6-1 and TRBJ1-1; D may be TRBD1 (6 bases). The CDR3 totals 14 residues. Germline V gene data show CDR1 as MNHNS and CDR2 as SASEGT. Trimming removed 6 bases from V and 4 bases from J, with 15 bases in between. CDR3 nucleotides: TGTGCCAGCAGCCAACAGGGAGGGGGCACTGAAGCTTTCTTT. Residues: CASSQQGGGTEAFF.

The chain is built from TRBV4-2 and TRBJ1-2, with D uncertain. CDR3 length: 15 amino acids. Trimming shortened V by 4 bases and J by 0 bases, and 12 bases separated the two germline ends. Germline V lookup: CDR1 LGHNA, CDR2 YNFKEQ. CDR3 protein: CASSPREGANYGYTF. Written as DNA, the CDR3 is TGTGCCAGCAGCCCCCGCGAGGGCGCTAACTATGGCTACACCTTC.

This clonotype was detected only a few times. This chain uses TRBV6-1 with TRBJ2-7; 7 bases map to TRBD2. The germline CDR1 and CDR2 sequences are MNHNS and SASEGT. V was clipped by 0 bases and J by 6 bases; unmatched bases: 5. The length of the CDR3 is 14 residues. CDR3 DNA: TGTGCCAGCAGTGAAGCGCGGGGGATATCCGAGCAGTACTTC. This encodes CASSEARGISEQYF.

CDR3 residues: CSARTSGYYNEQFF. The CDR3, as DNA: TGCAGTGCTAGAACTAGCGGGTATTACAATGAGCAGTTCTTC. V is TRBV20-1 and J is TRBJ2-1; TRBD2 matches 9 bases. Losses at the gene ends were 2 bases for V and 4 bases for J; bases not matched to a gene: 3. The CDR3 extends over 14 amino acids. Looked up from germline, CDR1 is DFQATT and CDR2 is SNEGSKA (reference sequence).

This clonotype has at least ten counts. V is TRBV7-2 and J is TRBJ2-5; D tentatively reads TRBD1 or TRBD2 (5 bases each). Germline loops: CDR1 SGHTA, CDR2 FQGNSA. This CDR3 contains 14 residues. Trimming took off 2 bases at V and 4 bases at J, with 11 bases between the two ends. The CDR3 loop is CASSLSAGRETQYF. In DNA form, the CDR3 reads TGTGCCAGCAGCTTATCGGCAGGGAGAGAGACCCAGTACTTC. Together with reference TRBV7-2 and TRBJ2-5, the CDR3 gives the full variable domain: GAGVSQSPSNKVTEKGKDVELRCDPISGHTALYWYRQSLGQGLEFLIYFQGNSAPDKSGLPSDRFSAERTGGSVSTLTIQRTQQEDSAVYLCASSLSAGRETQYFGPGTRLLVL.

This clonotype has only a few counts. The chain links TRBV11-3 to TRBJ2-1; maybe TRBD1 (7 bases). This CDR3 comprises 16 residues. The V gene's germline CDR1 is SGHNT and CDR2 YENEEA. Trimming stripped 3 bases from V and 6 bases from J, with 18 bases between. CDR3 region: CASSLDGGQLPNEQFF. In DNA form, the CDR3 reads TGTGCCAGCAGCTTGGACGGGGGACAGCTACCCAATGAGCAGTTCTTC.

The chain has TRBV11-2 and TRBJ2-5; 11 bases are a match to TRBD2. Gene TRBJ2-1 matches the end of the DNA better, so the J call may be wrong. The CDR3 totals 20 residues. The germline gives CDR1 SGHAT, CDR2 FQNNGV. The chain's CDR3 is CASSSRKGLAGGPEQDEQFF. CDR3 nucleotides: TGTGCCAGCAGCTCTCGAAAAGGATTAGCGGGAGGGCCTGAACAAGATGAGCAGTTCTTC.